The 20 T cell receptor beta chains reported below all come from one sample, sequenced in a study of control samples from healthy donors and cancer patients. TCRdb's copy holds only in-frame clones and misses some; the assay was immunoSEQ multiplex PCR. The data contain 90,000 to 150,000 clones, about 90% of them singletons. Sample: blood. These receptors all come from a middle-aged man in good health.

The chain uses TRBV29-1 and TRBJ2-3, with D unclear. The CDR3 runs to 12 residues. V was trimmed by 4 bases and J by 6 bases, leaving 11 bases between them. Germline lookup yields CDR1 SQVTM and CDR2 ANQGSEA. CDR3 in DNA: TGCAGCGTTGCAACAGTCTACGATACGCAGTATTTT. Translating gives CSVATVYDTQYF.

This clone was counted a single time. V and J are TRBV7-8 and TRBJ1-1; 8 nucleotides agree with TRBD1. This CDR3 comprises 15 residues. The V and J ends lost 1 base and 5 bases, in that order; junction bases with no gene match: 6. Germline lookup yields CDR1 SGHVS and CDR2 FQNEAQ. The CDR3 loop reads CASSLGARGRTEAFF. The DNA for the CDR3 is TGTGCCAGCAGCTTAGGGGCCAGGGGGCGAACTGAAGCTTTCTTT.

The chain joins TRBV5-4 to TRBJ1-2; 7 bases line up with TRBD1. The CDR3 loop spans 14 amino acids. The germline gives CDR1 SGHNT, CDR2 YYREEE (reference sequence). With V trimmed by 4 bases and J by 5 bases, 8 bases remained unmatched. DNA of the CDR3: TGTGCCAGCAGCACCCAGACAGGGTGGTATGGCTACACCTTC. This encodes CASSTQTGWYGYTF.

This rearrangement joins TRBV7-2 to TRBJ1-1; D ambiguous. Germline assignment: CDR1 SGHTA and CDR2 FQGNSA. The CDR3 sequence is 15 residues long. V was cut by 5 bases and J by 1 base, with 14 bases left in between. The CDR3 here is CASSITGVSNTEAFF. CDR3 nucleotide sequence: TGTGCCAGCAGCATCACCGGAGTTTCGAACACTGAAGCTTTCTTT.

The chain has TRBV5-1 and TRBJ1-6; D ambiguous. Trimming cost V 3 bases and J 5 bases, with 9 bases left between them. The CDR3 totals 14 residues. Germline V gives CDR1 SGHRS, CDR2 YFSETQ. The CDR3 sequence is CASSSRTNNSPLHF. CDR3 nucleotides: TGCGCCAGCAGCTCACGGACCAATAATTCACCCCTCCACTTT.

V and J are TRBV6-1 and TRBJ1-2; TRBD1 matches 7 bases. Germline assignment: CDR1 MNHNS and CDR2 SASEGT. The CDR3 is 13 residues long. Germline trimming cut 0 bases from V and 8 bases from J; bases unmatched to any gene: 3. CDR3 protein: CASSEATGDGYTF. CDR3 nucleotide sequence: TGTGCCAGCAGTGAAGCAACAGGGGACGGCTACACCTTC.

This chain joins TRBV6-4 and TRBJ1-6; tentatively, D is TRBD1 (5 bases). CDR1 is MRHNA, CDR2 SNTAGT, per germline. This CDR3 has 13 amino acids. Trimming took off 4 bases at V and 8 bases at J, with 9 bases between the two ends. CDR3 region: CASSAGRDSPLHF. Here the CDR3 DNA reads TGTGCCAGCAGTGCGGGGCGGGATTCACCCCTCCACTTT.

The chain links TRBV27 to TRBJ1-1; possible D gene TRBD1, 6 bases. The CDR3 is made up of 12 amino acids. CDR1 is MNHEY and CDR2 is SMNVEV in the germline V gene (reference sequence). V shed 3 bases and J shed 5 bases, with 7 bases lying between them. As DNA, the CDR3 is TGTGCCAGCAGTTTTAGGGGGACTGAAGCTTTCTTT. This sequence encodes CASSFRGTEAFF.

The CDR3 spells CASSESGQVNYNEQFF. Here the CDR3 DNA reads TGTGCCAGCAGTGAATCGGGACAGGTGAACTACAATGAGCAGTTCTTC. The chain combines TRBV6-1 with TRBJ2-1; 8 bases fit TRBD1. The junction had 6 bases not matched to a gene; V was cut back by 2 bases and J by 3 bases. The CDR3 consists of 16 residues. CDR1 MNHNS and CDR2 SASEGT come from the germline V gene.

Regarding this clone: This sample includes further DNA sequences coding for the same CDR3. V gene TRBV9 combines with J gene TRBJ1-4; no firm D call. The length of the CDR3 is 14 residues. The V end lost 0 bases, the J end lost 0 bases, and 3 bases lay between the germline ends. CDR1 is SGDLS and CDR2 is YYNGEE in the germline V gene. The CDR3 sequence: CASSVDTTNEKLFF. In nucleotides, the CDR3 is TGTGCCAGCAGCGTAGACACAACTAATGAAAAACTGTTTTTT.

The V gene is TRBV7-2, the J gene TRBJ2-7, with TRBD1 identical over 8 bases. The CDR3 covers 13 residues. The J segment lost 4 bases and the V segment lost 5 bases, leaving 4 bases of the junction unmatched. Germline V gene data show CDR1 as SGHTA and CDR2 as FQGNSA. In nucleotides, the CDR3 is TGTGCCAGCAGCCTTGGGACAGGATACGAGCAGTACTTC. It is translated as CASSLGTGYEQYF.

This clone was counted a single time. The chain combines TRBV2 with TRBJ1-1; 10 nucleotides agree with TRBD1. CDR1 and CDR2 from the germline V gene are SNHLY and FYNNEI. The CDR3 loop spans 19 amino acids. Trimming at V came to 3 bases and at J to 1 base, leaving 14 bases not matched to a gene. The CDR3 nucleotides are TGTGCCAGCAGTGACCCCGAACGACAGGGGGCCATTCGGAACACTGAAGCTTTCTTT. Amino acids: CASSDPERQGAIRNTEAFF. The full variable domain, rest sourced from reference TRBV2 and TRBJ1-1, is EPEVTQTPSHQVTQMGQEVILRCVPISNHLYFYWYRQILGQKVEFLVSFYNNEISEKSEIFDDQFSVERPDGSNFTLKIRSTKLEDSAMYFCASSDPERQGAIRNTEAFFGQGTRLTVV.

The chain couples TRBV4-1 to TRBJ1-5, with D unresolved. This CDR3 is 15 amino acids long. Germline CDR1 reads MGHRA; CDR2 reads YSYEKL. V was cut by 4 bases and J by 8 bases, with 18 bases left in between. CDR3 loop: CASSPSESIWEPQHF. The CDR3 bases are TGCGCCAGCAGCCCCTCAGAGAGTATTTGGGAGCCCCAGCATTTT.

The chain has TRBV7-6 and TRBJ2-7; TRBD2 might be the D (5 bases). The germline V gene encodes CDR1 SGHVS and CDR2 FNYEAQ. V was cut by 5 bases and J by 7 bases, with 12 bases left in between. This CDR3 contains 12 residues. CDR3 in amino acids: CASSPPGSEQYF. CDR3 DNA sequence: TGTGCCAGCAGCCCTCCGGGAAGTGAGCAGTACTTC. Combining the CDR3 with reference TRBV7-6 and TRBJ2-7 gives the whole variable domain GAGVSQSPRYKVTKRGQDVALRCDPISGHVSLYWYRQALGQGPEFLTYFNYEAQQDKSGLPNDRFSAERPEGSISTLTIQRTEQRDSAMYRCASSPPGSEQYFGPGTRLTVT.

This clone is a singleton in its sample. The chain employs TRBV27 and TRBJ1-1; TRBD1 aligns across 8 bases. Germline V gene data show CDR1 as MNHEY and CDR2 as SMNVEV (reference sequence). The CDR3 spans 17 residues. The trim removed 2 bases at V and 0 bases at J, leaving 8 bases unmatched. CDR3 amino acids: CASSLATGGAVNTEAFF. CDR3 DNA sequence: TGTGCCAGCAGTTTAGCTACAGGGGGAGCGGTGAACACTGAAGCTTTCTTT.

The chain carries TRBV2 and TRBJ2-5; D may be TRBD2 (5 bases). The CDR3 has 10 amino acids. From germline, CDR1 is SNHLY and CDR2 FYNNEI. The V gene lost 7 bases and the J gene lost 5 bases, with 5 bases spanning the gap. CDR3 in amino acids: CASKRETQYF. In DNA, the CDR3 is TGTGCCAGCAAGCGGGAGACCCAGTACTTC.

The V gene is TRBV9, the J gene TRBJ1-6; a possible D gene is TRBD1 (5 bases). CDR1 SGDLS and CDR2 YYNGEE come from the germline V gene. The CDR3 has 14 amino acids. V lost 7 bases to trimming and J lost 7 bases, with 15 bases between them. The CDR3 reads CASSPGRLNSPLHF. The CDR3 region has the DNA TGTGCCAGCTCCCCGGGACGCTTAAATTCACCCCTCCACTTT.

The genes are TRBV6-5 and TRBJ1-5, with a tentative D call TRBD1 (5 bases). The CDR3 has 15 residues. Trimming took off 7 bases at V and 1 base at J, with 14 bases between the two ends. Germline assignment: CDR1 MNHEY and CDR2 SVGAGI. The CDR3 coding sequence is TGTGCCAGCACCGTCTTAGACAGAAGCAATCAGCCCCAGCATTTT. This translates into CASTVLDRSNQPQHF.

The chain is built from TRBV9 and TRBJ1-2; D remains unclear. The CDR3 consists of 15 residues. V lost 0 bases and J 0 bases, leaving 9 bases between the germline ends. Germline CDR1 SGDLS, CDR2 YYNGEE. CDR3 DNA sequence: TGTGCCAGCAGCGTAGATCTCAGAACTAACTATGGCTACACCTTC. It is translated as CASSVDLRTNYGYTF.

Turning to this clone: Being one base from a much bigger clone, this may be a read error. This CDR3 reads CASTGNTEAFF. CDR3 nucleotides: TGTGCCAGCACGGGGAACACTGAAGCTTTCTTT. The J gene is TRBJ1-1, the V gene TRBV6-5; D remains unclear. Trimming removed 7 bases at V and 1 base at J, with 4 bases between. The germline V gene has CDR1 MNHEY and CDR2 SVGAGI. The CDR3 spans 11 residues.